The clone carrying this T cell receptor beta chain was detected a few times. The data stem from a study of blood T cell repertoires in COVID-19. Study summary: PBMCs, B-cell-depleted T cells, or T cells were the source of the cDNA or gDNA that made up the material.

The CDR3 contains 14 residues. Germline loops: CDR1 LNHDA, CDR2 SQIVND (reference sequence). With V trimmed by 3 bases and J by 5 bases, 6 bases remained unmatched. Sequencing was performed with immunoSEQ multiplex PCR; in TCRdb, only in-frame clones are kept and a portion is missing. The sample lists about 120,000 clones, roughly 74% occurring once. V usage is TRBV19 and J usage is TRBJ1-1, with 7 bases aligning to TRBD1. This clonotype originated in a man aged 60 to 75 with acute or convalescent COVID-19. Sequencing was carried out using peripheral blood. DNA for the CDR3: TGTGCCAGTAGTATTCCGGGGACAGTGACTGAAGCTTTCTTT. It yields the protein CASSIPGTVTEAFF. Full variable domain (remainder filled in from reference TRBV19 and TRBJ1-1): DGGITQSPKYLFRKEGQNVTLSCEQNLNHDAMYWYRQDPGQGLRLIYYSQIVNDFQKGDIAEGYSVSREKKESFPLTVTSAQKNPTAFYLCASSIPGTVTEAFFGQGTRLTVV.